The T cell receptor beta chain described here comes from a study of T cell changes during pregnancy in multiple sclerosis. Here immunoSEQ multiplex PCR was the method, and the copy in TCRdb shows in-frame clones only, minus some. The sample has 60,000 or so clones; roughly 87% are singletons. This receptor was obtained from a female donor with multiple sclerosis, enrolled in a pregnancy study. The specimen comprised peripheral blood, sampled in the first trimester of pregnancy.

DNA for the CDR3: TGTGCCAGCAGTTTTCAGCCAGGGAAGGAAAAACTGTTTTTT. It is translated as CASSFQPGKEKLFF. The chain joins TRBV28 to TRBJ1-4, with D possibly being TRBD1 (5 bases). This CDR3 has 14 amino acids. Trimming removed 3 bases from V and 8 bases from J, with 13 bases in between. Germline loops: CDR1 MDHEN, CDR2 SYDVKM.